This TCR beta chain was recovered during a study of blood T cells in healthy people across ages (dated by TCRdb to the mid-2010s). The study in broad terms: Template switching captured roughly one uniquely barcoded TCR beta cDNA molecule per two T cells in model experiments. The study measured age-related changes in TCR beta repertoire diversity using deep sequencing normalized with unique cDNA molecular identifiers. Four age groups were formed from the donors: young (average about 17 years), middle-aged (around 37), aged (around 62) and long-lived (more than 75). To avoid experimental bias, donors of different ages were spread randomly across the sequencing lanes. The study analyzed two additional independent replicas of 1 million unique cDNA reads from the same blood draw for two donors, one aged 18 to 30 and one aged 80 or older.

The study at large found these results: Estimates of total diversity based on one million sequenced T cells were considered lower bounds and underestimates. Observed TCR beta diversity per million T cells fell roughly linearly with age, and a significant reduction was already apparent by age about 43. Because profiling used bulk unsorted PBMCs, naive and antigen-experienced compartments could not be compared conclusively. Donor CMV infection status was unknown, potentially confounding age-related changes in expanded clonotypes. Compared with the aged group, more naive CD4+ T cells, fewer expanded clones and increased TCR diversity were shown by the long-lived group, suggesting age selection. Observed TCR beta diversity correlated strongly with the percentage of naive T cells measured by flow cytometry.

The V and J ends are trimmed by 4 bases and 6 bases, leaving 14 bases between them. Counted from cysteine to phenylalanine, this CDR3 has 14 amino acids. Solely the CDR3 DNA is kept, with 42 bases framed from the first base. The germline V gene provides CDR1 SGHRS and CDR2 YFSETQ. For this clonotype: The specificity of this receptor is unknown. Nothing much larger sits one base from this clone, and base qualities are not available.

The roughly 39 donors, aged about 6 to 100 years, were systemically healthy Caucasian individuals from Russia. Around 10 milliliters of peripheral blood were collected from each donor into EDTA-treated Vacutainer tubes. Ficoll-Paque density-gradient centrifugation was used to isolate PBMCs, with at least 6.5 million obtained per sample. Trizol reagent was used to extract total RNA from PBMCs, with at least 6 micrograms per sample. For every donor, flow cytometry on a PBMC aliquot measured the percentage of naive CD45RAhigh/CD27high T cells. Library preparation was by 5' RACE. The instrument given in TCRdb is Illumina HiSeq 2500. A second PCR of 7 to 11 cycles was performed with a sample-barcoded 5' primer and a J-beta primer mix. A unique molecular identifier was introduced onto each TCR beta cDNA molecule by a template-switch 5' adaptor carrying 12 random nucleotides. Each sample yielded at least 2.5 million CDR3-containing paired-end reads. First-strand cDNA synthesis was performed from all RNA using the Mint cDNA synthesis kit, with priming by a TRBC-specific oligonucleotide. Following uracil-DNA glycosylase treatment, all cDNA underwent a first 18-cycle PCR with the universal primers M1SS and BC2_uni_R. Under the source paper's analysis protocol: Each sample was normalized by randomly selecting 1 million high-quality reads, each carrying a distinct molecular identifier. Reads sharing molecular identifiers were discarded rather than binned into consensus sequences. MiTCR, with a Q25 quality threshold and the strictest error-elimination algorithm, was used for CDR3 identification, clonotype clustering and error correction. Lower-bound total TCR beta diversity was estimated with a nonparametric unseen species model using Euler transformation. The public reads were reprocessed in TCRdb via fastp at Q25 and MiXCR, keeping in-frame beta chains. All rows with the same CDR3 protein become a single entry with the most common DNA and genes. It is TCRdb's table, rather than the study itself, that gives the V and J calls and clone size. The sample includes about 1.1 million distinct CDR3 sequences, with around two fifths observed a single time. The top ten clonotypes cover around 12% of the sample.

The V gene is TRBV5-1 and the J gene is TRBJ2-1; D gene: possibly TRBD1, on 5 matching bases. The source of this sequence is a man younger than 35 in good health. Sample: blood. In nucleotides, the sequence is TGCGCCAGCAGCAAGGGGCTTGTTGCCAATGAGCAGTTCTTC. It specifies CASSKGLVANEQFF. The CDR3 plus the reference TRBV5-1 and TRBJ2-1 genes for the other parts give the full variable domain: KAGVTQTPRYLIKTRGQQVTLSCSPISGHRSVSWYQQTPGQGLQFLFEYFSETQRNKGNFPGRFSGRQFSNSRSEMNVSTLELGDSALYLCASSKGLVANEQFFGPGTRLTVL.